This record concerns one TCR beta chain sequence. Time point noted: before trial treatment. This sample stems from a study of low-dose radiotherapy and immunotherapy resistance in tumors. Both TCRalpha and TCRbeta chains were reverse transcribed with V-gene-specific primers. Using a constant-region primer together with a V-primer adapter, TCRs were subjected to around 22 PCR cycles of amplification. One entry per CDR3 protein, called by TCRdb with MiXCR from the reads. Found here are 60,000 to 90,000 distinct CDR3 sequences, approximately 31% of them singletons; the top ten hold approximately 10%. This CDR3 is built from 18 residues. Trimming cost V 1 base and J 6 bases; bases outside gene matches: 14. CDR1 GTSNPN and CDR2 SVGIG come from the germline V gene (reference sequence).

The sequence was obtained from a female donor with ovarian cancer. This sample comprised PBMCs, obtained before treatment. The chain joins TRBV30 to TRBJ2-1, with 11 bases lining up with TRBD2. The CDR3 nucleotides are TGTGCCTGGAGTGCAATCGTTTTAGCGGGGGGGCCGGGCAATGAGCAGTTCTTC. This translates into CAWSAIVLAGGPGNEQFF.